This TCR beta chain appears in the sequencing data of a study of blood T cells in healthy people across ages. The CDR3 covers 18 residues. Germline CDR1 MGHRA, CDR2 YSYEKL. With a J-beta primer mix and a sample-barcoded 5' primer, a second PCR ran 7 to 11 cycles. Every cDNA molecule bore a tag from a template-switch adaptor containing 12 random nucleotides. From the 5' RACE reads, TCRdb called clonotypes with MiXCR, one entry per CDR3 protein. The sample consists of approximately 780,000 distinct CDR3 sequences, roughly 26% of them appearing once. The same data also went into a second study, on T cells of mothers and their children. That work states: A few healthy Caucasian mothers, along with their six children, were the donors.

Sample: blood. This receptor was obtained from a boy younger than 18 in good health. The chain has TRBV4-1 and TRBJ2-5, with D tentatively TRBD2 (5 bases). The tail of the sequence fits TRBJ2-7 better, so the J call may be wrong. The CDR3: CASSQSPTGSGGSYEQYF. The DNA of the CDR3 is TGCGCCAGCAGCCAATCCCCTACGGGAAGCGGAGGCTCCTACGAGCAGTACTTC.